This T cell receptor (beta chain) was sequenced for a study of cytomegalovirus exposure and HLA in healthy donors. The study's findings and limits: TCR beta sequences reportedly predicted most subjects' HLA-A and HLA-B alleles accurately.

It was with 60 Vbeta and 13 Jbeta primers that the PCR ran. Original processing methods: A follow-up analysis tallied tens of millions of unique TCR beta chains, roughly 9.9 million shared. This table comes from immunoSEQ multiplex PCR, and its TCRdb copy is limited to in-frame clones, with some not included. That table furnishes V, J and clone size, whereas the DNA furnished D and trimming. Among more than 100,000 clones listed, 77% were seen once. A word on this clone: Its specificity is not known.

This sequence was found in a human donor in good health. The sequencing sample was made of PBMCs.

The CDR3 is CASTGQGTLNTEAFF. Here the CDR3 DNA reads TGTGCCAGCACCGGACAGGGAACCTTGAACACTGAAGCTTTCTTT. This chain uses TRBV7-9 with TRBJ1-1; TRBD1 aligns across 8 bases. J was trimmed by 0 bases and V by 7 bases; bases with no gene match: 7. Germline V gene lookup returns CDR1 SEHNR and CDR2 FQNEAQ (reference sequence). CDR3 length equals 15 residues.